Below, one T cell receptor (beta chain) is given with its context. The antigen remains undetermined. The data derive from a study of OX40 agonist ivuxolimab in advanced cancers. Study-level background: Eligibility admitted prior anti-PD-1, anti-PD-L1 or anti-CTLA-4 therapy; roughly 39% had some. Study-wide results and caveats: CD8+ T cells were the subset that, on average, had more expanded clones than CD4+.

The CDR3 covers 15 residues. The V gene's germline CDR1 is LNHNV and CDR2 YYDKDF (reference sequence). Trimming removed 0 bases at V and 4 bases at J, with 12 bases between. Blood was sampled at baseline, cycle 4 day 1, and cycle 7 day 1. The protocol was immunoSEQ multiplex PCR, while the TCRdb copy is restricted to in-frame clones and leaves out a portion. This table holds approximately 70,000 clones, 75% to 90% found once. The chain couples TRBV15 to TRBJ1-2; no clear D. This clonotype was obtained from an adult with an advanced solid tumor such as melanoma, head and neck, liver or kidney cancer. This sample comprised CD4+ or CD8+ T cells sorted from blood, obtained in a trial of the OX40 agonist ivuxolimab. The CDR3 loop reads CATSRDLAVVYGYTF. The CDR3, as DNA: TGTGCCACCAGCAGAGATCTGGCAGTTGTCTATGGCTACACCTTC.